This T cell receptor beta chain was found in a study of PD-1 blockade in classical Hodgkin lymphoma. TCRdb keeps only in-frame clones here, not all; method: immunoSEQ multiplex PCR. The repertoire consists of about 46,000 clones, with around 72% occurring once and the leading ten covering 9.5% to 12%. CDR1 and CDR2 from the germline V gene are SGHRS and YFSETQ. The CDR3 extends over 13 amino acids. J lost 5 bases, V lost 5 bases, and 4 bases had no gene match. Concerning this clone: Its antigen is unidentified.

Brentuximab vedotin exposure varied, and every patient relapsed after autologous stem cell transplantation. Study findings and constraints: Exclusion removed patients who began nivolumab under 1 year after ASCT. Baseline diversity was lower in partial responders and progressors than complete responders.

The chain carries TRBV5-1 and TRBJ2-7, with 10 bases that match TRBD2. The sample was peripheral blood mononuclear cells (PBMCs), taken at baseline. The source is a human donor with classical Hodgkin lymphoma. The CDR3 DNA sequence: TGCGCCAGCAGGGAAGGGACTAGCGACGAGCAGTACTTC. It yields the protein CASREGTSDEQYF.